The rows below give T cell receptor beta chains drawn from one sample of a study of identical twins. TCRdb processed the 5' RACE reads anew with MiXCR; each CDR3 protein has one entry. This repertoire shows about 200,000 distinct CDR3 sequences, roughly a tenth found once; its top ten account for about 5.2%. Sequenced input: memory (CD45RO+) T cells sorted from blood. The receptors come from a woman younger than 35 in good health. The CDR3 runs from the conserved cysteine through the conserved F or W. Each record gives: clone size, V gene, D gene, J gene, CDR3 protein, CDR3 DNA. The D gene is left open where the match is weak. Clone size appears in some rows only: once, few, many, or a class for an expanded clone.

few,TRBV6-6,NA,TRBJ2-7,CASTGWGEQYF,TGTGCCAGCACAGGGTGGGGAGAGCAGTACTTC
NA,TRBV5-6,NA,TRBJ2-4,CASSWSGNIQYF,TGTGCCAGCAGCTGGTCAGGAAACATTCAGTACTTC
NA,TRBV5-4,TRBD2,TRBJ2-1,CASSLGGFTLAGASYNEQFF,TGTGCCAGCAGCTTGGGGGGATTTACCCTAGCGGGAGCCTCCTACAATGAGCAGTTCTTC
few,TRBV20-1,NA,TRBJ1-1,CSATQLDRHTEAFF,TGCAGTGCTACGCAACTAGACAGACACACTGAAGCTTTCTTT
few,TRBV27,TRBD1,TRBJ2-3,CASTTGAADTQYF,TGTGCCAGCACCACAGGGGCGGCGGATACGCAGTATTTT
many,TRBV5-1,TRBD2,TRBJ2-7,CASSLVAGSSYEQYF,TGCGCCAGCAGCTTGGTAGCGGGCAGCTCCTACGAGCAGTACTTC
few,TRBV12-3/TRBV12-4,NA,TRBJ2-5,CASSPLAISLRETQYF,TGTGCCAGCAGCCCTTTGGCGATTAGTCTCCGGGAGACCCAGTACTTC
few,TRBV7-8,NA,TRBJ2-3,CASGGNPSTDTQYF,TGTGCCAGCGGTGGGAATCCTAGCACAGATACGCAGTATTTT
many,TRBV11-2,NA,TRBJ1-2,CASSLTIGGIYGYTF,TGTGCCAGCAGCTTAACGATAGGGGGGATCTATGGCTACACCTTC
many,TRBV6-5,NA,TRBJ1-6,CASSNLARANSPLHF,TGTGCCAGCAGTAACCTCGCGAGGGCGAATTCACCCCTCCACTTT
many,TRBV12-3/TRBV12-4,NA,TRBJ1-2,CASSRAVRGYTF,TGTGCCAGCAGCCGCGCCGTGAGGGGCTACACCTTC
NA,TRBV5-1,NA,TRBJ2-2,CASSGGPGSTSANTGELFF,TGCGCCAGCAGCGGGGGGCCGGGAAGTACCAGCGCGAACACCGGGGAGCTGTTTTTT
NA,TRBV12-3/TRBV12-4,NA,TRBJ2-2,CASSFLQGGPGELFF,TGTGCCAGCAGTTTTCTGCAGGGTGGCCCCGGGGAGCTGTTTTTT
few,TRBV6-2/TRBV6-3,TRBD2,TRBJ2-3,CASRTGTSARLYF,TGTGCCAGCAGGACCGGGACTAGCGCGCGGCTGTATTTT
few,TRBV7-3,TRBD1,TRBJ2-1,CASSGRDRSNEQFF,TGTGCCAGCAGCGGAAGGGACAGGTCAAATGAGCAGTTCTTC
NA,TRBV5-1,TRBD1,TRBJ2-5,CASSVGTVDQETQYF,TGCGCCAGCTCTGTTGGGACAGTGGACCAAGAGACCCAGTACTTC